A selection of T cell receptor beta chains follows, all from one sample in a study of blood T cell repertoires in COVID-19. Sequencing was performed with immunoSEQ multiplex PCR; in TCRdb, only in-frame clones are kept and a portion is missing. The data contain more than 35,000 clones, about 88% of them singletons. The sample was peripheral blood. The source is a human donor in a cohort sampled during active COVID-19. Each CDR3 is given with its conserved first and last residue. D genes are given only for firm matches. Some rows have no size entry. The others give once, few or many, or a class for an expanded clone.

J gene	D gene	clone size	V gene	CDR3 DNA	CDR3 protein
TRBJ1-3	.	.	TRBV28	TGTGCCAGCAGGTCTCTCGGGGGGCAATCTGGAAACACCATATATTTT	CASRSLGGQSGNTIYF
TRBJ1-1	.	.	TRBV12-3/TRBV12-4	TGTGCCAGCAGTCTCGAGGGGAACACTGAAGCTTTCTTT	CASSLEGNTEAFF
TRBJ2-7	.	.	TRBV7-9	TGTGCCAGCAGCTCCCAGGGGTCCAACTCCTACGAGCAGTACTTC	CASSSQGSNSYEQYF
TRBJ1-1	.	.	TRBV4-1	TGCGCCAGCAGCCTTCCCGTCGGGAACACTGAAGCTTTCTTT	CASSLPVGNTEAFF
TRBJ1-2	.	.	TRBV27	TGTGCCAGCAGTTTCTTAGGGCGACAGAGCGGCTACACCTTC	CASSFLGRQSGYTF
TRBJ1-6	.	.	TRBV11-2	TGTGCCAGCAGCTTGCTGCAGGGGAATTCACCCCTCCACTTT	CASSLLQGNSPLHF
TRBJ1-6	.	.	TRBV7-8	TGTGCCAGCAGCTTCCATACATCTTATAATTCACCCCTCCACTTT	CASSFHTSYNSPLHF
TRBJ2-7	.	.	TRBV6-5	TGTGCCAGCAGTTACTCGACCGAGCGATACGAGCAGTACTTC	CASSYSTERYEQYF
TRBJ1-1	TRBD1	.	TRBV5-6	TGTGCCAGCAGACTTGACAGGGGGAGCACTGAAGCTTTCTTT	CASRLDRGSTEAFF
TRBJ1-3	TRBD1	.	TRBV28	TGTGCCAGCAGTTTAGGGACAGGGGGCTTAAACACCATATATTTT	CASSLGTGGLNTIYF
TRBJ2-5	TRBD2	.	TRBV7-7	TGTGCTAGCAGCTTAGCGGGAGGGGTCCAAGAGACCCAGTACTTC	CASSLAGGVQETQYF
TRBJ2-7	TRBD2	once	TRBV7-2	TGTGCCAGCAGCTTGGGACTAGCGGGGGGGTACGAGCAGTACTTC	CASSLGLAGGYEQYF
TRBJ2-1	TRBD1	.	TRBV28	TGTGCCAGCCACGACAGGGAAAAATACAATGAGCAGTTCTTC	CASHDREKYNEQFF
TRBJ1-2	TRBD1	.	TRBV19	TGTGCCAGTAGTATCGGACAGGCGGGCTACACCTTC	CASSIGQAGYTF
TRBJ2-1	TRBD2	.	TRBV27	TGTGCCAGCACCGCCGGGACTAGCAACAATGAGCAGTTCTTC	CASTAGTSNNEQFF
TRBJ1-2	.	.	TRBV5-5	TGTGCCAGCAGCTTGGACGGAGTTTATGGCTACACCTTC	CASSLDGVYGYTF
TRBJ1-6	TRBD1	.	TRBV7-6	TGTGCCAGCAGCTTAGGGACAGGGAACAATTCACCCCTCCACTTT	CASSLGTGNNSPLHF
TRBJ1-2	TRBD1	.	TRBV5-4	TGTGCCAGCAGCACAGGGGCGCGGGGCTACACCTTC	CASSTGARGYTF
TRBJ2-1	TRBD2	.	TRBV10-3	TGTGCCATCGGCGGGACTAGCGGAAATGAGCAGTTCTTC	CAIGGTSGNEQFF
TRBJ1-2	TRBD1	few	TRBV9	TGTGCCAGCAGCGTTTCTCTAATGGACAGGAACTATGGCTACACCTTC	CASSVSLMDRNYGYTF
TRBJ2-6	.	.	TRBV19	TGTGCCAGTAGTAGAACTCCGGGCCCGCGGGTCTCTGGGGCCAACGTCCTGACTTTC	CASSRTPGPRVSGANVLTF
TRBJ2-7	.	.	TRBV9	TGTGCCAGCAGCCCACGATTAGCGCTTAGCTCCTACGAGCAGTACTTC	CASSPRLALSSYEQYF
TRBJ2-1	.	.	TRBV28	TGTGCCACGACTAGAGCGGGTGAGCAGTTCTTC	CATTRAGEQFF
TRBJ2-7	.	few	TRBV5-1	TGCGCCAGCAGCTTGGAAGGGGGTTCCTACGAGCAGTACTTC	CASSLEGGSYEQYF
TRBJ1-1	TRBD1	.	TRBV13	TGTGCCAGCAGCTCGCCGGGACAGTACACTGAAGCTTTCTTT	CASSSPGQYTEAFF
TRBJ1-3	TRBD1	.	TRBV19	TGTGCCACCCACAGGGGTTTTGGAAACACCATATATTTT	CATHRGFGNTIYF
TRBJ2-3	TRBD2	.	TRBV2	TGTGCCAGCAGTGAAGCTAGCGGGGGTGGGAGTACGCAGTATTTT	CASSEASGGGSTQYF
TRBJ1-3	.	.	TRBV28	TGTGCCAGCAGTTTAGAGGCGCGTACTTACGGAAACACCATATATTTT	CASSLEARTYGNTIYF
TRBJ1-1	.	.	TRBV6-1	TGTGCCAGCAGTGAAGTCGGGGGGCTGAACACTGAAGCTTTCTTT	CASSEVGGLNTEAFF
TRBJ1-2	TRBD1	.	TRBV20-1	TGCAGTGCTATGACAGGGATCGGCTACACCTTC	CSAMTGIGYTF
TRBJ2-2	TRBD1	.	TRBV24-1	TGTGCCACCAGGCCCCGGACAGGGAACACCGGGGAGCTGTTTTTT	CATRPRTGNTGELFF
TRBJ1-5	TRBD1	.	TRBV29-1	TGCAGCGTTTGGGACAGGGCAGGCAATCAGCCCCAGCATTTT	CSVWDRAGNQPQHF
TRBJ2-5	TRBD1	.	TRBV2	TGTGCCAGCGGGACAGTCCCGGAGACCCAGTACTTC	CASGTVPETQYF
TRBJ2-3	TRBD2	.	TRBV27	TGTGCCAGCAGTCCGACTAGCGGGAGGACAGATACGCAGTATTTT	CASSPTSGRTDTQYF
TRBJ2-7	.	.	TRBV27	TGTGCCAGCAGTTTATCTGCAGGGGGGTCCTACGAGCAGTACTTC	CASSLSAGGSYEQYF
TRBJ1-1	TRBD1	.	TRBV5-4	TGTGCCAGCAGCGGGGACAGGGCTTTGAACACTGAAGCTTTCTTT	CASSGDRALNTEAFF
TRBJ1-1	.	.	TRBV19	TGTGCCAGTAGGTACAGGGACATGAACACTGAAGCTTTCTTT	CASRYRDMNTEAFF
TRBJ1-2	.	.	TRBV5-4	TGTGCCAGCAGCTTCGGCAGGGACTATGGCTACACCTTC	CASSFGRDYGYTF
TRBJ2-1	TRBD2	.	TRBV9	TGTGCCAGCAGCGTAGGTGGTAGCGGGGACAATGAGCAGTTCTTC	CASSVGGSGDNEQFF
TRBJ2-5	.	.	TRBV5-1	TGCGCCAGCAGACCTGGGGGGTACCCGGGAGAGACCCAGTACTTC	CASRPGGYPGETQYF
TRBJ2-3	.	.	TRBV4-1	TGCGCCAGCAGCCAAGAAGCTAGCGACGGCACAGATACGCAGTATTTT	CASSQEASDGTDTQYF